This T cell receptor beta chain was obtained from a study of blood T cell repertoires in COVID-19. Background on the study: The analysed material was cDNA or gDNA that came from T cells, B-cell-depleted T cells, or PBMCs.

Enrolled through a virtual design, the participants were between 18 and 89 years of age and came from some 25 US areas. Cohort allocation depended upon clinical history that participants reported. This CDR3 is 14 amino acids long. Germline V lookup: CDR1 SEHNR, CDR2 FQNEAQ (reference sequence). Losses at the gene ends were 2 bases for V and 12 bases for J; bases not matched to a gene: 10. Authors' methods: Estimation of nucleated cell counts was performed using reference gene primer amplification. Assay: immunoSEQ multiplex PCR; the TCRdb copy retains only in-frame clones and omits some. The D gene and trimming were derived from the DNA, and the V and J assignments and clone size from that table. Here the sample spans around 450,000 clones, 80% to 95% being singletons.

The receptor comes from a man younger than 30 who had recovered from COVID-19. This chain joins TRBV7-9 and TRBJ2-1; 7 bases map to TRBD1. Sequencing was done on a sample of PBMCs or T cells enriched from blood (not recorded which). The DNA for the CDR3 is TGTGCCAGCAGCTTAAACAGGGGCTCATTAAGGCAGTTCTTC. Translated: CASSLNRGSLRQFF.